The T cell receptor beta chain under discussion was sequenced for a study of cytomegalovirus exposure and HLA in healthy donors. Study-wide findings and caveats: The investigators catalogued 164 TCR beta chains as cytomegalovirus-associated.

Primers for the PCR totalled 60 Vbeta and 13 Jbeta. Sequencing was performed with immunoSEQ multiplex PCR; in TCRdb, only in-frame clones are kept and a portion is missing. The profile covers 75,000 or so clones, with about 66% appearing a single time and 20% to 25% taken by the ten largest. About this clone itself: The target antigen is unknown.

CDR1 is LGHNA, CDR2 YNFKEQ, per germline. After removal of 4 bases from V and 1 base from J, the junction contained 4 bases not matched to a gene. This CDR3 spans 15 amino acids. This chain uses TRBV4-2 with TRBJ1-1; 9 nucleotides line up with TRBD1. This TCR came from a man in his forties in good health and CMV-seropositive. The specimen was PBMCs. Here the CDR3 DNA reads TGTGCCAGCAGCCGAAGGGACAGGGAGAACACTGAAGCTTTCTTT. Protein product: CASSRRDRENTEAFF.